This T cell receptor (beta chain) emerged from a study of blood T cell repertoires in COVID-19. In the study overall: Nucleic acid was either cDNA or gDNA, and it came from T cells, B-cell-depleted T cells, or PBMCs.

V lost 5 bases, J lost 2 bases, and 12 bases lay in between. The CDR3 length is 14 residues. Looked up from germline, CDR1 is SEHNR and CDR2 is FQNEAQ (reference sequence). In the original workflow: Amplification of reference gene primers provided the estimated nucleated cell counts. TCRdb's table, derived via immunoSEQ multiplex PCR, lists solely in-frame clones and lacks some. V and J calls and clone size are copied from that table; D and trimming were computed from the DNA. The table has a few hundred thousand clones, 91% seen once. Patients of the Seattle cohort, enrolled during active infection, were followed longitudinally.

The source of this sequence is a person aged 18-29 years with COVID-19, enrolled during active disease. Sequencing was done on a sample of peripheral blood. The gene calls are TRBV7-9 and TRBJ1-1; D call uncertain. The chain's CDR3 is CASSPDGGNTEAFF. DNA of the CDR3: TGTGCCAGCAGCCCCGACGGAGGAAACACTGAAGCTTTCTTT.